This T cell receptor beta chain was identified in a study of type 1 regulatory T cells. Overall study: This in vitro CD4 product, T-allo10, is enriched for Tr1 cells and alloantigen-specific.

Graft donor-derived T-allo10 cells were described as host-alloantigen-specific, anergic, and alloantigen-specifically suppressive. CDR3 length equals 16 residues. From germline, CDR1 is SGHTA and CDR2 FQGNSA. TCRdb reprocessed the reads with MiXCR, giving one entry per CDR3 protein. The sample lists roughly 67,000 distinct CDR3 sequences, 63% occurring once. This clonotype was detected once. Its antigen is not known. One end of the junction is discordant with germline, which a read error may explain. The receptor was isolated from a human donor in good health. V and J are TRBV7-2 and TRBJ2-6, with TRBD1 as a possible D gene (5 bases). Sequencing was done on a sample of cultured T cells, either the whole culture or a sorted T cell fraction (not recorded which). Specified subset: Tr1-enriched cell product generated in vitro against host alloantigens. The CDR3 region has the DNA TGTGTCAGCAGCTTACAGGTTCTCTCTGGGGCCAACGTCCTGACTTTC. Translated, it gives CVSSLQVLSGANVLTF.